This T cell receptor (beta chain) was captured in a study of control samples from healthy donors and cancer patients. Trimming took off 6 bases at V and 3 bases at J, with 14 bases between the two ends. Germline CDR1 and CDR2: SGHNT and YENEEA. CDR3 length: 15 residues. The data were produced by immunoSEQ multiplex PCR, yet TCRdb's version contains in-frame clones alone and is incomplete. The data hold 100,000 or so clones, with 80% to 90% observed a single time. The receptor's source is a woman in her 50s in good health. The chain is built from TRBV11-3 and TRBJ2-2, with unresolved D. Material for sequencing was blood. The CDR3 nucleotides are TGTGCCAGCAGTCACGACGGAACCCACACCGGGGAGCTGTTTTTT. This gives the protein CASSHDGTHTGELFF. The variable domain in full, with the rest retrieved from reference TRBV11-3 and TRBJ2-2, is EAGVVQSPRYKIIEKKQPVAFWCNPISGHNTLYWYLQNLGQGPELLIRYENEEAVDDSQLPKDRFSAERLKGVDSTLKIQPAELGDSAVYLCASSHDGTHTGELFFGEGSRLTVL.